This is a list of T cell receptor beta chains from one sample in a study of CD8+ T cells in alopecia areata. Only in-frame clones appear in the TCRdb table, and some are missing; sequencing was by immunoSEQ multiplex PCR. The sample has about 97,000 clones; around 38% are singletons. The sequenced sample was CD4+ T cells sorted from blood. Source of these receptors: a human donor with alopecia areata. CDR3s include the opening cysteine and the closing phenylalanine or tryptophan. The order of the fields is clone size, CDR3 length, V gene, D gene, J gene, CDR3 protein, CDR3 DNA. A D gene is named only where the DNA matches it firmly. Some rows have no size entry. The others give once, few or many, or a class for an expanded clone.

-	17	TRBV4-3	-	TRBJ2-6	CASSQRVSSPGANVLTF	TGCGCCAGCAGCCAAAGAGTGAGTTCGCCTGGGGCCAACGTCCTGACTTTC
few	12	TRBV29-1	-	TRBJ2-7	CSVESPQEAQYF	TGCAGCGTTGAATCCCCCCAGGAGGCGCAGTACTTC
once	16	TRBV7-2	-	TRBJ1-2	CASSLALRAANYGYTF	TGTGCCAGCAGCTTAGCTTTACGGGCCGCAAACTATGGCTACACCTTC
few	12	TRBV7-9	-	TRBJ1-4	CASSLDLGKLFF	TGTGCCAGCAGCTTAGACTTGGGAAAACTGTTTTTT
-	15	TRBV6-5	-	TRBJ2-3	CASSSQSTSTDTQYF	TGTGCCAGCAGTTCACAGTCCACGAGCACAGATACGCAGTATTTT
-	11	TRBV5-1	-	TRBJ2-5	CASGRQETQYF	TGCGCCAGCGGCCGACAGGAGACCCAGTACTTC
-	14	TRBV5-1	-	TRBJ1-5	CASSWAGGRQPQHF	TGCGCCAGCAGCTGGGCGGGGGGCAGGCAGCCCCAGCATTTT
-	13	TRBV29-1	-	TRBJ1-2	CSVVGRNYYGYTF	TGCAGCGTTGTAGGCAGGAACTACTATGGCTACACCTTC
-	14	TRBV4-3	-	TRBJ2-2	CASSQAHGTGELFF	TGCGCCAGCAGCCAAGCCCATGGCACCGGGGAGCTGTTTTTT
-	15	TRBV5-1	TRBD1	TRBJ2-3	CASSRTGGNTDTQYF	TGCGCCAGCAGCCGGACAGGGGGAAACACAGATACGCAGTATTTT
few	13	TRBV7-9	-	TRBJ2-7	CASSSRGQNTPYF	TGTGCCAGCAGCTCGAGAGGGCAGAACACTCCGTACTTC